A selection of T cell receptor beta chains follows, all from one sample in a study of blood T cell repertoires in COVID-19. Repertoires were generated with immunoSEQ multiplex PCR, while TCRdb's copy carries only in-frame clones and drops some. The data show some 100,000 clones, about 87% seen once. Material: peripheral blood. These receptors all come from a human donor in a cohort sampled during active COVID-19. The CDR3 runs from the conserved cysteine through the conserved F or W. The D gene is left open where the match is weak. Clone size, where shown, is once, few, many, or a class for clones that have expanded.

d_gene,len,j_gene,abundance,v_gene,CDR3aa,CDR3nt
TRBD2,15,TRBJ2-1,.,TRBV19,CASSIVGTSRNEQFF,TGTGCCAGTAGTATAGTCGGGACTAGCCGAAATGAGCAGTTCTTC
TRBD1,15,TRBJ2-6,.,TRBV5-1,CASSLQGAGANVLTF,TGCGCCAGCAGCTTACAGGGGGCTGGGGCCAACGTCCTGACTTTC
.,13,TRBJ2-5,.,TRBV6-2/TRBV6-3,CASSYWGEETQYF,TGTGCCAGCAGTTACTGGGGAGAAGAGACCCAGTACTTC
TRBD2,16,TRBJ2-3,.,TRBV9,CASSVGPLAGPDTQYF,TGTGCCAGCAGCGTAGGGCCACTAGCGGGACCAGATACGCAGTATTTT
.,13,TRBJ2-3,.,TRBV4-2,CASSQARTDTQYF,TGTGCCAGCAGCCAAGCGAGAACAGATACGCAGTATTTT
.,15,TRBJ2-7,.,TRBV5-6,CASSFRGLLGREQYF,TGTGCCAGCAGCTTTCGGGGATTACTGGGTCGCGAGCAGTACTTC
.,12,TRBJ2-3,.,TRBV19,CASSIGESAQYF,TGTGCCAGTAGTATTGGAGAGTCAGCGCAGTATTTT
TRBD2,16,TRBJ2-1,.,TRBV9,CASSTRAGGSYNEQFF,TGTGCCAGCAGCACCAGAGCGGGGGGCTCCTACAATGAGCAGTTCTTC
TRBD1,16,TRBJ2-2,once,TRBV24-1,CATSVTGQGAAGELFF,TGTGCCACCAGTGTGACCGGACAGGGGGCTGCCGGGGAGCTGTTTTTT
TRBD1,16,TRBJ2-1,.,TRBV4-1,CASSQEGQLSYNEQFF,TGCGCCAGCAGCCAAGAGGGACAGCTTTCCTACAATGAGCAGTTCTTC
TRBD1,14,TRBJ2-1,.,TRBV7-6,CASSLWTGYNEQFF,TGTGCCAGCAGCTTATGGACAGGTTACAATGAGCAGTTCTTC
TRBD1,15,TRBJ1-5,.,TRBV27,CASSLWSTGDQPQHF,TGTGCCAGCAGTTTATGGTCGACAGGGGATCAGCCCCAGCATTTT
.,13,TRBJ1-4,.,TRBV15,CAAQGATNEKLFF,TGTGCCGCGCAGGGCGCAACTAATGAAAAACTGTTTTTT
.,13,TRBJ2-7,.,TRBV5-6,CASSSDYIHEQYF,TGTGCCAGCAGCTCAGATTACATCCACGAGCAGTACTTC
.,15,TRBJ1-1,.,TRBV14,CASSQRKPLNTEAFF,TGTGCCAGCAGCCAAAGAAAGCCTTTGAACACTGAAGCTTTCTTT
TRBD1,17,TRBJ1-4,.,TRBV5-1,CASSWTGSIATNEKLFF,TGCGCCAGCAGCTGGACAGGCTCTATCGCAACTAATGAAAAACTGTTTTTT
.,17,TRBJ2-3,.,TRBV4-1,CASSQEVGPVLADTQYF,TGCGCCAGCAGCCAAGAAGTGGGGCCCGTCCTCGCAGATACGCAGTATTTT
TRBD1,15,TRBJ2-1,.,TRBV15,CATSRDRGTGNEQFF,TGTGCCACCAGCAGAGATAGGGGGACAGGGAATGAGCAGTTCTTC
.,18,TRBJ2-2,.,TRBV9,CASSASGLGGADTGELFF,TGTGCCAGCAGCGCATCGGGGTTAGGGGGGGCTGACACCGGGGAGCTGTTTTTT
TRBD2,14,TRBJ2-3,.,TRBV11-3,CASTPGLATDTQYF,TGTGCCAGCACCCCGGGACTAGCAACAGATACGCAGTATTTT
.,15,TRBJ2-7,once,TRBV28,CASTTAGRTLYEQYF,TGTGCCAGCACTACGGCGGGCAGGACGCTCTACGAGCAGTACTTC
TRBD1,15,TRBJ1-3,.,TRBV2,CASSGGGRRGNTIYF,TGTGCCAGCAGTGGAGGGGGCCGTCGTGGAAACACCATATATTTT
TRBD2,15,TRBJ2-5,.,TRBV25-1,CASSSWREGRETQYF,TGTGCCAGCAGCTCATGGCGGGAGGGCCGGGAGACCCAGTACTTC
TRBD1,14,TRBJ1-2,.,TRBV4-1,CASRRQGVEYGYTF,TGCGCCAGCAGAAGACAGGGGGTTGAGTATGGCTACACCTTC
.,15,TRBJ1-1,few,TRBV6-5,CASRAGHLKNTEAFF,TGTGCCAGCAGAGCGGGACATCTGAAGAACACTGAAGCTTTCTTT
.,16,TRBJ2-7,.,TRBV14,CASSYFAAGSTGEQYF,TGTGCCAGCAGCTATTTCGCGGCGGGAAGTACGGGCGAGCAGTACTTC
TRBD1,17,TRBJ2-3,.,TRBV24-1,CATSGHSTGGLTDTQYF,TGTGCCACCAGTGGCCATAGCACAGGGGGCCTCACAGATACGCAGTATTTT
TRBD2,14,TRBJ2-2,.,TRBV27,CASSRLAGTGELFF,TGTGCCAGCAGTAGGCTAGCGGGAACCGGGGAGCTGTTTTTT
TRBD1,14,TRBJ2-7,.,TRBV6-1,CASSDRTGAYEQYF,TGTGCCAGCAGTGACCGGACAGGGGCATACGAGCAGTACTTC
TRBD2,15,TRBJ2-3,.,TRBV5-4,CASSSGLLGTDTQYF,TGTGCCAGCAGCTCGGGACTACTCGGCACAGATACGCAGTATTTT
.,13,TRBJ1-1,.,TRBV18,CASSPDMNTEAFF,TGTGCCAGCTCACCGGACATGAACACTGAAGCTTTCTTT
TRBD1,18,TRBJ2-3,.,TRBV9,CASTPQGTGGFSTDTQYF,TGTGCCAGCACCCCCCAGGGGACAGGGGGTTTTAGCACAGATACGCAGTATTTT
TRBD1,14,TRBJ2-3,.,TRBV9,CASSVTTTGDTQYF,TGTGCCAGCAGCGTTACCACGACAGGGGATACGCAGTATTTT
.,13,TRBJ1-2,.,TRBV12-3/TRBV12-4,CASSHGQNYGYTF,TGTGCCAGCAGCCATGGACAGAACTATGGCTACACCTTC
.,15,TRBJ1-4,.,TRBV9,CASSPRGQSHEKLFF,TGTGCCAGCAGCCCCCGCGGACAGTCCCATGAAAAACTGTTTTTT
TRBD1,14,TRBJ1-1,.,TRBV7-2,CASSSRDRGLEAFF,TGTGCCAGCAGCTCCCGGGACAGGGGGCTTGAAGCTTTCTTT
.,13,TRBJ2-3,.,TRBV5-1,CASSFLAKDTQYF,TGCGCCAGCAGCTTCCTAGCGAAGGATACGCAGTATTTT
.,14,TRBJ2-3,.,TRBV5-6,CASSLLVGTDTQYF,TGTGCCAGCAGCTTACTAGTGGGCACAGATACGCAGTATTTT
.,15,TRBJ2-5,.,TRBV10-3,CAISESKAGWETQYF,TGTGCCATCAGTGAGTCGAAGGCGGGATGGGAGACCCAGTACTTC
.,15,TRBJ1-2,.,TRBV29-1,CSVEGMGGANYGYTF,TGCAGCGTTGAAGGGATGGGGGGAGCTAACTATGGCTACACCTTC
.,15,TRBJ2-5,.,TRBV18,CASSTPGKLSETQYF,TGTGCCAGCTCGACCCCGGGAAAACTGTCGGAGACCCAGTACTTC
.,13,TRBJ1-2,once,TRBV5-5,CASSLGQNYGYTF,TGTGCCAGCAGCTTGGGACAGAATTATGGCTACACCTTC
.,15,TRBJ1-1,.,TRBV9,CASSRGESTNTEAFF,TGTGCCAGCAGCCGCGGTGAGAGTACTAACACTGAAGCTTTCTTT
.,11,TRBJ1-2,.,TRBV29-1,CSVRDDYGYTF,TGCAGCGTCAGGGATGACTATGGCTACACCTTC
TRBD1,13,TRBJ1-2,.,TRBV3-1/TRBV3-2,CASSEQGVGGYTF,TGTGCCAGCAGCGAACAGGGGGTTGGTGGCTACACCTTC
.,14,TRBJ2-5,.,TRBV5-1,CASSLLTSQETQYF,TGCGCCAGCAGCTTGTTGACTTCCCAAGAGACCCAGTACTTC
TRBD1,15,TRBJ1-6,once,TRBV5-6,CASSRGTVNNSPLHF,TGTGCCAGCAGCCGCGGGACAGTGAATAATTCACCCCTCCACTTT